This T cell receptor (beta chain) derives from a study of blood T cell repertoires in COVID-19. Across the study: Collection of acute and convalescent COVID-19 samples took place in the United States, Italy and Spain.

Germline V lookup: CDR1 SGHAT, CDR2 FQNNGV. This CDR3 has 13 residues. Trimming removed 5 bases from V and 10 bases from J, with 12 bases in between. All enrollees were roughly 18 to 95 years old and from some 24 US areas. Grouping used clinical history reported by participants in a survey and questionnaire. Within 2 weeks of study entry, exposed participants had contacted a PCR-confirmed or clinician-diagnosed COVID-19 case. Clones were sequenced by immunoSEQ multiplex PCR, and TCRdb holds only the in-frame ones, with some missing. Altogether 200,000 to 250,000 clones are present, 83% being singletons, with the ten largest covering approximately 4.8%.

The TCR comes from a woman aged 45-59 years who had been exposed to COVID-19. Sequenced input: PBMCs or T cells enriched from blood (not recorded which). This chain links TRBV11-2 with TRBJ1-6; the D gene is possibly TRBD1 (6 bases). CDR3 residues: CASSPGVGSPLHF. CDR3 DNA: TGTGCCAGCAGCCCAGGGGTTGGGTCACCCCTCCACTTT.